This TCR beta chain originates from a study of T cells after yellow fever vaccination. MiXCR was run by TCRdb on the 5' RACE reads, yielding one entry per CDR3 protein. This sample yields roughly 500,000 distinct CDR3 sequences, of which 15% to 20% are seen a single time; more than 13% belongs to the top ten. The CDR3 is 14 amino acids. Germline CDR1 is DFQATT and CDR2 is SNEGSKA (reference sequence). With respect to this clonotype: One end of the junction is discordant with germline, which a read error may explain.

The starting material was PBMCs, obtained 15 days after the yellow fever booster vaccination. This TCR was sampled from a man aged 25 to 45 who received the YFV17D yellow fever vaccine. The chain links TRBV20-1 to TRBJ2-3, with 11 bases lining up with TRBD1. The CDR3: CSASRTGGTDTEYF. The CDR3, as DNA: TGCAGTGCCAGCCGGACAGGGGGCACAGATACGGAGTATTTT.